This T cell receptor (beta chain) was identified during a study of glioma-infiltrating T cells after dendritic cell vaccination. This CDR3 comprises 18 residues. Deletions cut 1 base from V and 0 bases from J, with 16 bases between. Germline V gene sequence: CDR1 MGHRA, CDR2 YSYEKL. Primers: 60 V beta forward and 13 J beta reverse. Some clones are missing from TCRdb's copy, which holds only in-frame ones; the method was immunoSEQ multiplex PCR. The table has more than 95,000 clones, approximately 80% seen once. Blood PBMC samples: pre-vaccination, two weeks post third vaccination, and at tumor progression.

This clonotype was sampled from a human donor with glioblastoma. Sequenced here: blood, sampled before dendritic cell vaccination. This chain uses TRBV4-1 with TRBJ2-4, with D tentatively TRBD2 (6 bases). The CDR3 DNA sequence: TGCGCCAGCAGCCAAGTGGTAGCGGCCGCCCTAGCCAAAAACATTCAGTACTTC. It is translated as CASSQVVAAALAKNIQYF.